The 17 T cell receptor beta chains below all came from one sample that was sequenced in a study of T-cell memory formation after mild COVID-19 listed by TCRdb under 2021. Receptor amplification or capture employed 5' RACE. TCRdb shows the sequencer as Illumina NovaSeq 6000. Using fastp at Q25 and MiXCR, TCRdb reprocessed the public reads and kept productive beta chains. Each entry is one CDR3 protein sequence, shown with its most common DNA and genes. Counted in this sample were a few hundred thousand distinct CDR3 sequences; over 8.5% of them appeared once. The top ten clones comprise around 21% of the sample. Sequencing was carried out using PBMCs or a T cell subset sorted from them (not recorded which). The receptors derive from a young man who had mild COVID-19 (a few samples of this study predate the infection). The sample titles of this study are shuffled in the database, so cell type and time point are left out; the donor was told from shared clones.

This clonotype has a count of ten or more. The V gene is TRBV7-3, the J gene TRBJ1-2; D is possibly TRBD1 (5 bases). V dropped 6 bases and J dropped 3 bases, with 11 bases sitting between them. Per the germline V gene, CDR1 is SGHTA and CDR2 is FQGTGA. The CDR3 contains 13 residues. The CDR3 here is CASRRGLDYGYTF. CDR3 bases: TGTGCCAGCAGACGGGGCTTAGACTATGGCTACACCTTC.

This clonotype was seen more than once but under ten times. The J gene is TRBJ2-1, the V gene TRBV9; 7 bases are shared with TRBD2. V trimming: 3 bases; J trimming: 10 bases; junction bases outside the gene matches: 7. This CDR3 is 13 amino acids long. The germline CDR1 and CDR2 sequences are SGDLS and YYNGEE. The CDR3 sequence is CASSEPMREEQFF. CDR3 sequence (DNA): TGTGCCAGCAGCGAACCCATGCGGGAGGAGCAGTTCTTC.

This clonotype was seen a few times. J is TRBJ1-2 and V is TRBV7-3; D possibly corresponds to TRBD1 (5 bases). The length of the CDR3 is 16 residues. Germline V gene data show CDR1 as SGHTA and CDR2 as FQGTGA. V was pared by 3 bases and J by 2 bases, with 16 bases between. The CDR3 nucleotides read TGTGCCAGCAGCTTCAACGGGGGGAATGACAACTATGGCTACACCTTC. This sequence encodes CASSFNGGNDNYGYTF.

This clonotype appeared a few times. This chain joins TRBV12-3 or TRBV12-4 and TRBJ2-1; TRBD1 is a possible D gene (6 bases). The CDR3 length is 16 residues. V was trimmed by 5 bases and J by 4 bases, leaving 18 bases between them. The CDR3 DNA reads TGTGCCAGCAGTCATAACCCCAGGGGTTCGTACAATGAGCAGTTCTTC. Translating gives CASSHNPRGSYNEQFF.

The rearrangement uses TRBV12-3 or TRBV12-4 and TRBJ2-1, with D possibly being TRBD1 (5 bases). The CDR3 contains 13 residues. Trimming took 7 bases from V and 3 from J, leaving 10 bases between them. CDR3 sequence reads: CASIWGDYNEQFF. The CDR3, as DNA: TGTGCCAGCATTTGGGGCGACTACAATGAGCAGTTCTTC.

The chain uses TRBV3-1 and TRBJ2-3; D may be TRBD1 (6 bases). The V gene lost 4 bases and the J gene lost 4 bases, with 9 bases spanning the gap. This CDR3 comprises 13 residues. The germline gives CDR1 LGHDT, CDR2 YNNKEL (reference sequence). Written as DNA, the CDR3 is TGTGCCAGCAGCCGGACAGATCCAGATACGCAGTATTTT. The encoded protein is CASSRTDPDTQYF.

The rearrangement joins TRBV6-1 to TRBJ1-1; no reliable D call. Trimming shortened V by 7 bases and J by 5 bases, and 17 bases separated the two germline ends. Germline V gene lookup returns CDR1 MNHNS and CDR2 SASEGT. This CDR3 is 14 amino acids long. CDR3 DNA: TGTGCCAGCAATAATATCGGGTTGGGAACTGAAGCTTTCTTT. As protein: CASNNIGLGTEAFF.

This clonotype was picked up a small number of times. Here the CDR3 DNA reads TGTGCCAGCAGCGCGGAGAACTCCTACGAGCAGTACTTC. Translated, it gives CASSAENSYEQYF. The rearrangement joins TRBV9 to TRBJ2-7; D gene ambiguous. Trimming pared 3 bases from V and 0 bases from J, leaving 7 bases between. CDR3 size: 13 residues. Germline CDR1 and CDR2: SGDLS and YYNGEE. Supplemented by reference TRBV9 and TRBJ2-7, the full variable domain reads DSGVTQTPKHLITATGQRVTLRCSPRSGDLSVYWYQQSLDQGLQFLIQYYNGEERAKGNILERFSAQQFPDLHSELNLSSLELGDSALYFCASSAENSYEQYFGPGTRLTVT.

In its sample, this clonotype was seen many times. V and J are TRBV5-1 and TRBJ2-4; D is possibly TRBD2 (6 bases). The V gene's germline CDR1 is SGHRS and CDR2 YFSETQ. The CDR3 is 16 amino acids. Between the trimmed V and J ends, which lost 1 base and 3 bases, there was a span of 14 bases. The DNA for the CDR3 is TGCGCCAGCAGCTTGAGTGCCTTCGGGGGCAAAAACATTCAGTACTTC. It codes for CASSLSAFGGKNIQYF.

This clonotype has ten or more counts. This chain connects TRBV5-4 to TRBJ1-2; tentatively, D is TRBD1 (5 bases). The CDR3 contains 12 residues. Germline V gives CDR1 SGHNT, CDR2 YYREEE (reference sequence). The V and J ends lost 1 base and 6 bases respectively, with 7 bases between them. The CDR3 protein is CASSLTGHGYTF. As DNA, the CDR3 is TGTGCCAGCAGCTTGACGGGACATGGCTACACCTTC.

The gene calls are TRBV19 and TRBJ1-5; tentatively, D is TRBD1 (5 bases). This CDR3 is 15 amino acids long. V was clipped by 7 bases and J by 5 bases, with 18 bases between them. Germline-derived CDR1 and CDR2 are LNHDA and SQIVND (reference sequence). DNA for the CDR3: TGTGCCAGTACCCCACGTGTAGTAGGGGATCAGCCCCAGCATTTT. This codes for CASTPRVVGDQPQHF.

The J gene is TRBJ1-5, the V gene TRBV7-2; D might be TRBD1 (6 bases). Germline CDR1 is SGHTA and CDR2 is FQGNSA. This CDR3 has 14 residues. V was pared by 2 bases and J by 6 bases, with 11 bases between. The CDR3 region is CASSLNREVQPQHF. In nucleotides, the CDR3 is TGTGCCAGCAGCTTAAACAGGGAGGTTCAGCCCCAGCATTTT.

This clonotype has only a few counts. The V and J genes are TRBV20-1 and TRBJ2-5, with D perhaps TRBD1 (6 bases). Germline values: CDR1 DFQATT, CDR2 SNEGSKA (reference sequence). The CDR3 length is 13 residues. V lost 6 bases to trimming and J lost 5 bases, with 16 bases between them. CDR3 DNA: TGCAGTGCCGAAAACAGGGAACGGGAGACCCAGTACTTC. It codes for CSAENRERETQYF.

The chain carries TRBV24-1 and TRBJ1-2, with TRBD1 identical over 10 bases. The V gene end was trimmed by 5 bases and the J gene end by 7 bases; junction bases not matched to a gene: 6. The germline V gene has CDR1 KGHDR and CDR2 SFDVKD. The length of the CDR3 is 14 residues. The CDR3 nucleotides are TGTGCCACCAGTGCGACAGGGGGCATGTCTGGCTACACCTTC. It encodes CATSATGGMSGYTF.

The V and J genes are TRBV29-1 and TRBJ2-3; 12 nucleotides align to TRBD2. Losses at the gene ends were 8 bases for V and 2 bases for J; bases not matched to a gene: 5. In germline, CDR1 is SQVTM, CDR2 ANQGSEA. The length of the CDR3 is 14 residues. CDR3 DNA: TGCAGCTCGCGACTAGCGGGGGCCACAGATACGCAGTATTTT. Its protein is CSSRLAGATDTQYF.

This clonotype was picked up a small number of times. The rearrangement links TRBV7-9 to TRBJ2-5; weak D call: TRBD1 (6 bases). Germline-derived CDR1 and CDR2 are SEHNR and FQNEAQ (reference sequence). The CDR3 is 14 amino acids. Trimming took off 4 bases at V and 5 bases at J, with 14 bases between the two ends. The CDR3 region has the DNA TGTGCCAGCAGCTCTTCAACAGGGATGGAGACCCAGTACTTC. Its translation: CASSSSTGMETQYF.

This clonotype has a handful of counts. V gene TRBV5-5 combines with J gene TRBJ2-7, with 10 bases identical to TRBD1. Germline CDR1 and CDR2: SGHKS and YYEKEE (reference sequence). There are 16 residues in the CDR3. V trimming: 0 bases; J trimming: 7 bases; junction bases outside the gene matches: 10. CDR3 nucleotides: TGTGCCAGCAGCTTGGACTCCGGGACAGGGGTGAGGGAGCAGTACGTC. This encodes CASSLDSGTGVREQYV.